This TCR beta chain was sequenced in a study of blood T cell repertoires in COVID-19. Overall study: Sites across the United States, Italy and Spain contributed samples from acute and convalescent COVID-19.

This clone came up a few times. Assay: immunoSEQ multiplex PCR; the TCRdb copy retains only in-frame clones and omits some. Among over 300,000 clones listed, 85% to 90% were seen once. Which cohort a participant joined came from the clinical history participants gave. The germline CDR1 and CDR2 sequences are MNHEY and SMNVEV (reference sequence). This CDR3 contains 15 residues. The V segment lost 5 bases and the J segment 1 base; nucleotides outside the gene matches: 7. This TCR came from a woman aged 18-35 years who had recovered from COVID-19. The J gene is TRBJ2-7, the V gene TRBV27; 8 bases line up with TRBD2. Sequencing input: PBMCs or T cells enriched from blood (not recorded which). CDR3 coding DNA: TGTGCCAGCAGTCCAGCCGGGACTAGGTCCTACGAGCAGTACTTC. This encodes CASSPAGTRSYEQYF.